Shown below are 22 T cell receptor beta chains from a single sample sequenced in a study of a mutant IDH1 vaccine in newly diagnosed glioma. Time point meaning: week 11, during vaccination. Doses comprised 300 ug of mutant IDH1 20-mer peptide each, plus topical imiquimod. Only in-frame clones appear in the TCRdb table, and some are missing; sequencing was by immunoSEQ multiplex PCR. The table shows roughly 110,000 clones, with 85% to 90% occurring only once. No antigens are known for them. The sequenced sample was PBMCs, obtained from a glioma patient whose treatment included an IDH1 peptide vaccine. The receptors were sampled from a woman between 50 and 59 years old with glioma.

The CDR3 region has the DNA TGTGCCAGCAGCTTGGGTGAAGCGGGGACAGGTTACTCCGAGCAGTACTTC. Translated: CASSLGEAGTGYSEQYF. The chain recombines TRBV12-1 with TRBJ2-7; the table names TRBD1, a call not compared with the DNA. TRBV12-1 is annotated as a pseudogene. This CDR3 spans 17 amino acids.

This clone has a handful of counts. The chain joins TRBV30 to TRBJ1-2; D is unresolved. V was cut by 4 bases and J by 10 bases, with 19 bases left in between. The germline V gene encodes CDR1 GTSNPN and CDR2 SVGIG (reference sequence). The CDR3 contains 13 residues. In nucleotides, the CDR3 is TGTGCCTGGACCCTCGGGATGCCCAAGGACTACACCTTC. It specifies CAWTLGMPKDYTF.

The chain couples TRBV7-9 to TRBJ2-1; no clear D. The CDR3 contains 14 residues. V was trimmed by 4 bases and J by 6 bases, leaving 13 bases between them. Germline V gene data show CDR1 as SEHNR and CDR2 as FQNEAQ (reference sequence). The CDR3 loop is CASSSPGSRNEQFF. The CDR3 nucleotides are TGTGCCAGCAGCTCCCCAGGAAGCCGCAATGAGCAGTTCTTC.

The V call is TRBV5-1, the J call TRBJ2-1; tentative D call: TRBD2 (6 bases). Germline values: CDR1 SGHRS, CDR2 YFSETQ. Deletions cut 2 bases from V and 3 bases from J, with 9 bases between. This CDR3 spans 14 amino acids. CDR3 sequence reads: CASSFGGNYNEQFF. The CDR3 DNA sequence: TGCGCCAGCAGCTTCGGGGGAAACTACAATGAGCAGTTCTTC.

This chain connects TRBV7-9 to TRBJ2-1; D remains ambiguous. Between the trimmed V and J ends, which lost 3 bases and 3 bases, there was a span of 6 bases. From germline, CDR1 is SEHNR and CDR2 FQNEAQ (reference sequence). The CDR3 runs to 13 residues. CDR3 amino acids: CASSLGLYNEQFF. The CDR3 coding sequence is TGTGCCAGCAGCTTGGGCCTCTACAATGAGCAGTTCTTC.

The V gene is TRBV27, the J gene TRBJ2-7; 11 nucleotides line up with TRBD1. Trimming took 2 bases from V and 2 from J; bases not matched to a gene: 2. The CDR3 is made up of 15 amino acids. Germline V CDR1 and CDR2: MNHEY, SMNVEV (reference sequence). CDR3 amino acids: CASSLEGQGAYEQYF. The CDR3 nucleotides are TGTGCCAGCAGTTTAGAGGGACAGGGGGCCTACGAGCAGTACTTC.

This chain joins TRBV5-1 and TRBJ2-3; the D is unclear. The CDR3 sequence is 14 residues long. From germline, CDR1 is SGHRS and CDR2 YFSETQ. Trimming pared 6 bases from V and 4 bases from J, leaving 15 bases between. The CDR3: CASKGAPGPDTQYF. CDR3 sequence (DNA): TGCGCCAGCAAGGGCGCACCCGGGCCAGATACGCAGTATTTT.

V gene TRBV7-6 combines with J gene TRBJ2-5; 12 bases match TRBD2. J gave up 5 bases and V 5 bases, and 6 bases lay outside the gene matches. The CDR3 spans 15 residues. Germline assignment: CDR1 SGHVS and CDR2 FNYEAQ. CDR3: CASSVRLAGDETQYF. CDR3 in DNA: TGTGCCAGCAGCGTCCGACTAGCGGGAGATGAGACCCAGTACTTC.

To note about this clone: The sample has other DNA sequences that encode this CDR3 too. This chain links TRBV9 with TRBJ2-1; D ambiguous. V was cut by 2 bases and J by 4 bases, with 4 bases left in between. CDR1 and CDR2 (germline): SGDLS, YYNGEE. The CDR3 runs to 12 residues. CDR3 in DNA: TGTGCCAGCAGCGTTTCGTACAATGAGCAGTTCTTC. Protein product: CASSVSYNEQFF.

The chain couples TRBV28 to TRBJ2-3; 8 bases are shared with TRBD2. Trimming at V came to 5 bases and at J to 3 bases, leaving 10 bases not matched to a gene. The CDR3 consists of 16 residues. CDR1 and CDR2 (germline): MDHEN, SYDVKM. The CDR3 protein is CASSPTSGSRTDTQYF. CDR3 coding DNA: TGTGCCAGCAGTCCAACAAGCGGGAGCAGGACAGATACGCAGTATTTT.

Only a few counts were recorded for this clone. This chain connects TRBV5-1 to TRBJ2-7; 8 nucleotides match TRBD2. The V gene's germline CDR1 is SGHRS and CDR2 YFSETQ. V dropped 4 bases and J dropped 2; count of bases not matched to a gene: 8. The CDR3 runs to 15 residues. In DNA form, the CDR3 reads TGCGCCAGCAGCCCATCACTAGCGGAGGCCTACGAGCAGTACTTC. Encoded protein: CASSPSLAEAYEQYF.

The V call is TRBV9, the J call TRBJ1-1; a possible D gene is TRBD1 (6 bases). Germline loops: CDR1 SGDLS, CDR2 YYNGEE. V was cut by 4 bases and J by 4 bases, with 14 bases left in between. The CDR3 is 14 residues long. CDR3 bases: TGTGCCAGCAGCTCCGGGGGGGCGAGCACTGAAGCTTTCTTT. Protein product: CASSSGGASTEAFF.

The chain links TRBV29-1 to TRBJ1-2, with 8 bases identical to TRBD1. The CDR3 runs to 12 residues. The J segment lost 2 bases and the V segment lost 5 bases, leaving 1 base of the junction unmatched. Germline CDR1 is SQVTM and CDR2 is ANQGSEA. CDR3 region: CSVRTGNYGYTF. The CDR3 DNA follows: TGCAGCGTTCGGACAGGGAACTATGGCTACACCTTC.

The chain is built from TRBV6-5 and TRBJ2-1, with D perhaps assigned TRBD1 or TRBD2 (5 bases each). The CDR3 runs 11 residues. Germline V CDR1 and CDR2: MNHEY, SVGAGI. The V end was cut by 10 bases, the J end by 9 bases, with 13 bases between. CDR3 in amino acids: CATSPGGEQFF. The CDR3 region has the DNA TGTGCCACCTCCCCTGGGGGTGAGCAGTTCTTC.

CDR3: CASRRSSAYEQYF. The CDR3 DNA sequence: TGCGCCAGCAGACGGTCCTCCGCCTACGAGCAGTACTTC. The rearrangement links TRBV5-1 to TRBJ2-7, with D hard to call. CDR1 is SGHRS, CDR2 YFSETQ, per germline. With 5 bases removed from V and 2 bases from J, the gap between germline ends came to 11 bases. This CDR3 is built from 13 residues.

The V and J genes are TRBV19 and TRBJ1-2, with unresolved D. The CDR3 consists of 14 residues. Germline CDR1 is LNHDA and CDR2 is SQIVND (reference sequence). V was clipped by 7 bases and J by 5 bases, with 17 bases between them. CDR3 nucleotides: TGTGCCAGTATATCCCCGGGGTCTACGTATGGCTACACCTTC. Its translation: CASISPGSTYGYTF.

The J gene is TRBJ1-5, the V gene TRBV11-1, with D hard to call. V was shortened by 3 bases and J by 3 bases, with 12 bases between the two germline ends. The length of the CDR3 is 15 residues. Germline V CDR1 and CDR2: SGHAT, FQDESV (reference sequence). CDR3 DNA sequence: TGTGCCAGCAGCTTGAACGGGGAAGACAATCAGCCCCAGCATTTT. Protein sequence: CASSLNGEDNQPQHF.

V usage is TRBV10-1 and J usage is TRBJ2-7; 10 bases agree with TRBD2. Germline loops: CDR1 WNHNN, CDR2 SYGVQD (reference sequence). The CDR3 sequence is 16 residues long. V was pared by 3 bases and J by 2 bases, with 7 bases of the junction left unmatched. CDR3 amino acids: CASSDPSSGRPYEQYF. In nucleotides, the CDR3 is TGCGCCAGCAGTGACCCTTCTAGCGGGAGACCCTACGAGCAGTACTTC.

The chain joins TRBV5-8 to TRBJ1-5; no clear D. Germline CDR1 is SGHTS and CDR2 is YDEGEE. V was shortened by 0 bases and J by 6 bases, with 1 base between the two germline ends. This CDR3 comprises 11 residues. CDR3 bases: TGTGCCAGCAGCTTGGGTCAGCCCCAGCATTTT. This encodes CASSLGQPQHF.

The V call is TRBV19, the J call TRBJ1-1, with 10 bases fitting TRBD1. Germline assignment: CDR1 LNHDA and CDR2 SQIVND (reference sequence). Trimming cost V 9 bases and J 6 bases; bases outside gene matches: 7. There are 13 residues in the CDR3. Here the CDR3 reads CASNRDRGPEAFF. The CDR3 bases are TGTGCCAGCAACCGGGACAGGGGCCCTGAAGCTTTCTTT.

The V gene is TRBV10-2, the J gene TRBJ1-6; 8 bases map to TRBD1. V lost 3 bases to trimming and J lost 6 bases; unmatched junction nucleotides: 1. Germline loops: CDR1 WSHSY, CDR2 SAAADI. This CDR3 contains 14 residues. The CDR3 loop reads CASSDRGLNSPLHF. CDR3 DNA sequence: TGCGCCAGCAGTGACAGGGGGCTTAATTCACCCCTCCACTTT.

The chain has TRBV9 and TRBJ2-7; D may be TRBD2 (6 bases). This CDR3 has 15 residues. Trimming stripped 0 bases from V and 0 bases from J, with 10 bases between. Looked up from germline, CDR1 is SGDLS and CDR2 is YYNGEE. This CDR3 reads CASSVEGGTSYEQYF. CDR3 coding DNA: TGTGCCAGCAGCGTAGAAGGAGGGACCTCCTACGAGCAGTACTTC.